What follows are 9 T cell receptor beta chains derived from one specimen sequenced in a study of cytomegalovirus exposure and HLA in healthy donors. 13 Jbeta primers and 60 Vbeta primers were used for the PCR. TCRdb keeps only in-frame clones here, not all; method: immunoSEQ multiplex PCR. The repertoire holds more than 85,000 clones, with less than 10% as singletons. The sequencing sample was made of PBMCs. The receptors here all came from a man in his fifties in good health and CMV-seropositive.

The gene calls are TRBV7-3 and TRBJ2-7, with D hard to call. Per the germline V gene, CDR1 is SGHTA and CDR2 is FQGTGA. With 2 bases removed from V and 2 bases from J, the gap between germline ends came to 13 bases. This CDR3 is built from 15 residues. The CDR3 DNA reads as TGTGCCAGCAGCTTAGGTCCAACTCCAACCTACGAGCAGTACTTC. This codes for CASSLGPTPTYEQYF. Based on the CDR3 plus reference TRBV7-3 and TRBJ2-7, the full variable domain is GAGVSQTPSNKVTEKGKYVELRCDPISGHTALYWYRQSLGQGPEFLIYFQGTGAADDSGLPNDRFFAVRPEGSVSTLKIQRTERGDSAVYLCASSLGPTPTYEQYFGPGTRLTVT.

In its sample, this clone was seen a few times. The chain combines TRBV7-8 with TRBJ2-7; 7 positions agree with TRBD1. The CDR3 loop spans 15 amino acids. The germline V gene has CDR1 SGHVS and CDR2 FQNEAQ. J was trimmed by 3 bases and V by 5 bases; bases with no gene match: 10. The DNA for the CDR3 is TGTGCCAGCAGCCAGGCAGGGGGATTAAGCTACGAGCAGTACTTC. It translates to CASSQAGGLSYEQYF.

This clone has only a few counts. The chain couples TRBV27 to TRBJ2-1; D remains ambiguous. V shed 3 bases and J shed 0 bases, with 9 bases lying between them. Germline V CDR1 and CDR2: MNHEY, SMNVEV (reference sequence). The CDR3 is 15 amino acids. The CDR3 sequence: CASSFGLSSYNEQFF. The CDR3 DNA reads as TGTGCCAGCAGTTTCGGGTTAAGCTCCTACAATGAGCAGTTCTTC.

This clone turned up a few times. The chain joins TRBV5-1 to TRBJ2-5; D remains unclear. The CDR3 totals 14 residues. The ends were cut back, 4 bases at V and 2 bases at J, with 12 bases in the middle. The germline gives CDR1 SGHRS, CDR2 YFSETQ. The CDR3 is CASSMDGSQETQYF. In DNA, the CDR3 is TGCGCCAGCAGCATGGACGGTTCTCAAGAGACCCAGTACTTC.

This chain links TRBV7-9 with TRBJ1-5, with 7 positions matching TRBD1. The germline gives CDR1 SEHNR, CDR2 FQNEAQ (reference sequence). The CDR3 runs 15 residues. V trimming: 5 bases; J trimming: 0 bases; junction bases outside the gene matches: 4. DNA for the CDR3: TGTGCCAGCAGCCCCGGGACAGTTAGCAATCAGCCCCAGCATTTT. Protein product: CASSPGTVSNQPQHF. The whole variable domain, filled in from reference TRBV7-9 and TRBJ1-5, reads DTGVSQNPRHKITKRGQNVTFRCDPISEHNRLYWYRQTLGQGPEFLTYFQNEAQLEKSRLLSDRFSAERPKGSFSTLEIQRTEQGDSAMYLCASSPGTVSNQPQHFGDGTRLSIL.

V is TRBV9 and J is TRBJ2-5, with 7 nucleotides matching TRBD1. V lost 3 bases and J lost 2; bases outside the gene matches: 4. This CDR3 is 14 amino acids long. The V gene's germline CDR1 is SGDLS and CDR2 YYNGEE. As DNA, the CDR3 is TGTGCCAGCAGCGGACAGGGCACACAAGAGACCCAGTACTTC. It translates to CASSGQGTQETQYF.

J is TRBJ2-7 and V is TRBV7-9; no definite D call. Per germline, CDR1 SEHNR and CDR2 FQNEAQ (reference sequence). V was pared by 0 bases and J by 1 base, with 4 bases between. The CDR3 runs to 13 residues. The CDR3 protein is CASSLAISYEQYF. CDR3 nucleotide sequence: TGTGCCAGCAGCTTAGCCATTTCCTACGAGCAGTACTTC.

A few counts support this clone. The chain employs TRBV28 and TRBJ2-1, with 8 bases fitting TRBD1. With 8 bases clipped from V and 6 bases from J, the junction kept 6 bases outside the gene matches. The CDR3 has 13 residues. Germline CDR1 and CDR2: MDHEN and SYDVKM. The CDR3 spells CASGTGTPNEQFF. CDR3 DNA: TGTGCCAGCGGGACAGGCACCCCCAATGAGCAGTTCTTC.

The CDR3 loop reads CASSAGTGGNEQYF. The CDR3 nucleotides read TGTGCCAGCAGTGCGGGGACAGGGGGGAACGAGCAGTACTTC. The chain carries TRBV6-1 and TRBJ2-7; 11 bases map to TRBD1. The CDR3 covers 14 residues. The V and J ends lost 4 bases and 5 bases, in that order; junction bases with no gene match: 4. Germline V gene data show CDR1 as MNHNS and CDR2 as SASEGT.